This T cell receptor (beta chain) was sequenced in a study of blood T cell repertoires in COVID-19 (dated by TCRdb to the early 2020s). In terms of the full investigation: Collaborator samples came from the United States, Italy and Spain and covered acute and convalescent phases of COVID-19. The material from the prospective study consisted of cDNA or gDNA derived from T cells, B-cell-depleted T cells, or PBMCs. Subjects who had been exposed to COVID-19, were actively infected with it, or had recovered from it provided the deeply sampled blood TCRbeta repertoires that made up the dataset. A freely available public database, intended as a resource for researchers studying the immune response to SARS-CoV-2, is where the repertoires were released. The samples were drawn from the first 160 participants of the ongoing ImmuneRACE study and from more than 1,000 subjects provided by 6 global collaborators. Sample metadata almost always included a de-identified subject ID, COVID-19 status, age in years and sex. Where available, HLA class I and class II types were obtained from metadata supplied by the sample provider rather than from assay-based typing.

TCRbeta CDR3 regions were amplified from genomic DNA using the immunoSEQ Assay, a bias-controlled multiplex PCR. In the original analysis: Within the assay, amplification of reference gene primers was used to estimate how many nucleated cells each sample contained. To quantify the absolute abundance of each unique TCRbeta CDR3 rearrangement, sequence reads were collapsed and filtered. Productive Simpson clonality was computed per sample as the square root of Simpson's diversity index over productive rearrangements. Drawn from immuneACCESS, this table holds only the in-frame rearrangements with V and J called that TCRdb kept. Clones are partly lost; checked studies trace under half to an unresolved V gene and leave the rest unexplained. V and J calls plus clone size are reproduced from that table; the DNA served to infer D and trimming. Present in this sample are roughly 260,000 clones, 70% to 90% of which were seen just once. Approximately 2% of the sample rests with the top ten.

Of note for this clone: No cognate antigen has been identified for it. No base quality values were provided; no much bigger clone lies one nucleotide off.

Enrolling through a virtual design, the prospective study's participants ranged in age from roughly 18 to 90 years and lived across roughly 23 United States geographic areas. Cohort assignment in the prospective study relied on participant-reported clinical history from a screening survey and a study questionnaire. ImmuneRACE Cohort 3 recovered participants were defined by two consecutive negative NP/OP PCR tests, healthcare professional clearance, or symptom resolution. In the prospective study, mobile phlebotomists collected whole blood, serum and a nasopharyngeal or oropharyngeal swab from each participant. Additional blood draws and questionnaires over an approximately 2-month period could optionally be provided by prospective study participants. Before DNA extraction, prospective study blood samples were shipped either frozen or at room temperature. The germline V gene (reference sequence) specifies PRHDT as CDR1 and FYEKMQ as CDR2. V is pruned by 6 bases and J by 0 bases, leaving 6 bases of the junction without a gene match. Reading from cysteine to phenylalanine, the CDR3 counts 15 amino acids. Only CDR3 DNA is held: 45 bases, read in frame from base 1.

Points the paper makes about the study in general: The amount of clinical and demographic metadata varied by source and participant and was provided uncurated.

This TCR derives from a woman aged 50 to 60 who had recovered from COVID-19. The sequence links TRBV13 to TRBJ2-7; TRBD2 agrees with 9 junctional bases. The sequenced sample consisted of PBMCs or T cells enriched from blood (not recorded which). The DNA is TGTGCCAGCAGGAGGCCTAGCGGGAACTCCTACGAGCAGTACTTC. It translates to CASRRPSGNSYEQYF.